These 27 T cell receptor beta chains came from one sample sequenced in a study of T-cell reconstitution after alpha-beta-depleted transplantation in children. Unique molecular identifiers were incorporated during preparation of the TCRbeta library. TCRdb recomputed calls from the PCR reads with MiXCR, one row per CDR3 protein. The data contain about 92,000 distinct CDR3 sequences, 12% of them singletons. Sequences were derived from PBMCs from the stem cell graft donor, sampled from the stem cell graft. The receptors come from a human donor who donated a stem cell graft to a child with inherited bone marrow failure.

This clonotype came up many times. The chain uses TRBV20-1 and TRBJ1-1, with D possibly TRBD1 on 5 matching bases. This CDR3 has 13 residues. Trimming shortened V by 3 bases and J by 4 bases, and 12 bases separated the two germline ends. Germline lookup yields CDR1 DFQATT and CDR2 SNEGSKA (reference sequence). The CDR3 nucleotides read TGCAGTGCTAGCAGGCAGGGCCTCACTGAAGCTTTCTTT. Residues: CSASRQGLTEAFF.

The chain recombines TRBV20-1 with TRBJ2-7; D may be TRBD1 (5 bases). CDR3 length: 13 amino acids. Germline V gene lookup returns CDR1 DFQATT and CDR2 SNEGSKA (reference sequence). V lost 4 bases, J lost 7 bases, and 17 bases lay in between. The CDR3 reads CSATTDTPEEQYF. For the CDR3, the DNA is TGCAGTGCTACGACGGACACTCCGGAGGAGCAGTACTTC.

V gene TRBV6-1 combines with J gene TRBJ1-1, with D uncertain. The CDR3 spans 15 residues. V was cut by 7 bases and J by 1 base, with 16 bases left in between. CDR1 and CDR2 from the germline V gene are MNHNS and SASEGT. CDR3 amino acids: CASIPNGLPNTEAFF. The CDR3 region has the DNA TGTGCCAGCATTCCGAACGGGTTACCGAACACTGAAGCTTTCTTT.

This clonotype was found many times. J is TRBJ2-1 and V is TRBV12-5; D is perhaps TRBD2 (6 bases). Germline CDR1 is LGHNT and CDR2 is FRNRAP. The CDR3 covers 17 residues. V was cut by 0 bases and J by 0 bases, with 12 bases left in between. Written as DNA, the CDR3 is TGTGCTAGTGGTTTGGTACTCGGGGGTAGCTCCTACAATGAGCAGTTCTTC. Translation gives CASGLVLGGSSYNEQFF.

This clonotype was counted a few times. This sequence joins TRBV6-5 and TRBJ1-4; D is unclear. Germline V gives CDR1 MNHEY, CDR2 SVGAGI. The length of the CDR3 is 13 residues. V lost 4 bases and J lost 0, with 3 bases in between. The CDR3 reads CASSSATNEKLFF. The CDR3 nucleotides are TGTGCCAGCAGTTCCGCAACTAATGAAAAACTGTTTTTT.

This clonotype was recorded a few times. The chain couples TRBV4-1 to TRBJ2-7; D perhaps matches TRBD2 (5 bases). This CDR3 has 14 residues. The V end was cut by 0 bases, the J end by 1 base, with 7 bases between. The germline gives CDR1 MGHRA, CDR2 YSYEKL. CDR3 sequence: CASSQEAGSYEQYF. The CDR3 DNA reads TGCGCCAGCAGCCAAGAGGCGGGTTCCTACGAGCAGTACTTC.

Many counts were recorded for this clonotype. The chain recombines TRBV10-3 with TRBJ1-1; TRBD1 aligns across 7 bases. The V and J ends lost 4 bases and 1 base, in that order; junction bases with no gene match: 3. This CDR3 has 14 residues. Germline loops: CDR1 ENHRY, CDR2 SYGVKD. This CDR3 reads CAISGQGANTEAFF. The DNA of the CDR3 is TGTGCCATCAGTGGACAGGGTGCGAACACTGAAGCTTTCTTT.

The chain is built from TRBV29-1 and TRBJ1-2; a weak D match, TRBD1 (5 bases). V gave up 4 bases and J gave up 4 bases, with 19 bases separating them. CDR1 SQVTM and CDR2 ANQGSEA come from the germline V gene. This CDR3 contains 15 residues. This CDR3 reads CSVVLQLGPFYGYTF. Written as DNA, the CDR3 is TGCAGCGTTGTCTTACAGCTGGGGCCATTCTATGGCTACACCTTC.

Judged by abundance, this clonotype is medium-sized. The genes are TRBV4-3 and TRBJ2-7, with 11 nucleotides matching TRBD2. Germline CDR1 and CDR2: LGHNA and YSLEER. The junction had 1 base not matched to a gene; V was cut back by 0 bases and J by 3 bases. This CDR3 has 15 residues. Written as DNA, the CDR3 is TGCGCCAGCAGCCAAGAGACTAGCGGGGTCTACGAGCAGTACTTC. Translation gives CASSQETSGVYEQYF.

This clonotype was recorded at least ten times. This chain uses TRBV4-2 with TRBJ2-2, with 7 bases matching TRBD2. The germline CDR1 and CDR2 sequences are LGHNA and YNFKEQ. CDR3 length equals 15 residues. The trim removed 0 bases at V and 4 bases at J, leaving 2 bases unmatched. DNA for the CDR3: TGTGCCAGCAGCCAAGAGACGGGGGGCACCGGGGAGCTGTTTTTT. Its translation: CASSQETGGTGELFF.

At least ten counts were recorded for this clonotype. V is TRBV13 and J is TRBJ1-4; D is undetermined. The V gene lost 0 bases and the J gene lost 10 bases, with 9 bases spanning the gap. The CDR3 length is 13 residues. Germline V lookup: CDR1 PRHDT, CDR2 FYEKMQ (reference sequence). DNA for the CDR3: TGTGCCAGCAGCTTAGGGAACGTAGGAAAACTGTTTTTT. It yields the protein CASSLGNVGKLFF. Variable domain in full (rest from reference TRBV13 and TRBJ1-4): AAGVIQSPRHLIKEKRETATLKCYPIPRHDTVYWYQQGPGQDPQFLISFYEKMQSDKGSIPDRFSAQQFSDYHSELNMSSLELGDSALYFCASSLGNVGKLFFGSGTQLSVL.

Of note for this clonotype: An end of the junction does not agree with germline; a read error may underlie this. The chain has TRBV7-6 and TRBJ2-5, with D uncertain. The CDR3 sequence is 13 residues long. Per germline, CDR1 SGHVS and CDR2 FNYEAQ. CDR3 loop: CASSLARIETHYF. CDR3 bases: TGTGCCAGCAGCTTAGCTAGAATCGAGACCCATTACTTC.

The CDR3 coding sequence is TGTGCCAGCAGCTCCCGGCCAGGGGCGATGGGCGAGCAGTACTTC. It yields the protein CASSSRPGAMGEQYF. The V call is TRBV7-3, the J call TRBJ2-7; D is possibly TRBD1 (6 bases). Trimming cost V 4 bases and J 6 bases, with 19 bases left between them. The CDR3 covers 15 residues. Per germline, CDR1 SGHTA and CDR2 FQGTGA.

This clonotype occurred many times. The rearrangement joins TRBV5-5 to TRBJ1-5, with a possible D match to TRBD1 (6 bases). The CDR3 extends over 14 amino acids. Deletions cut 0 bases from V and 7 bases from J, with 11 bases between. From germline, CDR1 is SGHKS and CDR2 YYEKEE (reference sequence). The CDR3 bases are TGTGCCAGCAGCTTGGAGTCAGGGGAACAGCCCCAGCATTTT. Translated: CASSLESGEQPQHF. The full variable domain, in which reference TRBV5-5 and TRBJ1-5 provide the parts outside the CDR3, is DAGVTQSPTHLIKTRGQQVTLRCSPISGHKSVSWYQQVLGQGPQFIFQYYEKEERGRGNFPDRFSARQFPNYSSELNVNALLLGDSALYLCASSLESGEQPQHFGDGTRLSIL.

To note about this clonotype: At one end, the junction sequence differs from germline, possibly due to a read error. The rearrangement joins TRBV4-2 to TRBJ1-2, with 7 bases fitting TRBD1. Germline lookup yields CDR1 LGHNA and CDR2 YNFKEQ. This CDR3 has 16 residues. The CDR3 here is CAISPGLLYRGGGYTF. In DNA, the CDR3 is TGTGCCATCAGCCCTGGCCTCCTCTACAGGGGCGGCGGCTACACCTTC.

This clonotype was seen many times. V is TRBV20-1 and J is TRBJ2-5, with 8 bases fitting TRBD2. The junction had 12 bases not matched to a gene; V was cut back by 0 bases and J by 0 bases. Looked up from germline, CDR1 is DFQATT and CDR2 is SNEGSKA (reference sequence). There are 18 residues in the CDR3. CDR3 nucleotide sequence: TGCAGTGCTAGAGATCTTATCGGGAGGGCCAGAGACCAAGAGACCCAGTACTTC. It codes for CSARDLIGRARDQETQYF.

This clonotype was counted at least ten times. J is TRBJ1-2 and V is TRBV9, with D maybe TRBD1 (5 bases). The germline V and J ends were trimmed by 4 bases and 7 bases, with 11 bases remaining between them. This CDR3 is built from 12 residues. Germline CDR1 reads SGDLS; CDR2 reads YYNGEE. As DNA, the CDR3 is TGTGCCAGCAGCCCGAGGGGAGGTGGCTACACCTTC. It yields the protein CASSPRGGGYTF.

This clonotype was recorded at least ten times. The chain combines TRBV9 with TRBJ1-5, with D hard to call. CDR1 is SGDLS and CDR2 is YYNGEE in the germline V gene. The CDR3 is 13 amino acids. V was clipped by 0 bases and J by 3 bases, with 4 bases between them. Here the CDR3 reads CASSVDINQPQHF. CDR3 in DNA: TGTGCCAGCAGCGTAGACATCAATCAGCCCCAGCATTTT.

The chain combines TRBV12-3 or TRBV12-4 with TRBJ2-6; no reliable D call. Trimming cost V 7 bases and J 1 base, with 8 bases left between them. This CDR3 has 14 residues. CDR3 protein: CASKSGSGANVLTF. The CDR3 DNA is TGTGCCAGCAAGAGTGGGTCTGGGGCCAACGTCCTGACTTTC.

This clonotype was recorded many times. This sequence joins TRBV27 and TRBJ1-2; 8 bases match TRBD1. The V gene end was trimmed by 2 bases and the J gene end by 6 bases; junction bases not matched to a gene: 5. The length of the CDR3 is 14 residues. Germline V gene sequence: CDR1 MNHEY, CDR2 SMNVEV (reference sequence). The CDR3 DNA follows: TGTGCCAGCAGTTTACGGGGACAGGCAAATGGCTACACCTTC. It is translated as CASSLRGQANGYTF.

In its sample, this clonotype was seen many times. This rearrangement joins TRBV7-9 to TRBJ1-5; 8 nucleotides agree with TRBD1. V gave up 5 bases and J gave up 6 bases; unmatched junction bases: 6. Germline-derived CDR1 and CDR2 are SEHNR and FQNEAQ (reference sequence). The CDR3 consists of 14 residues. The CDR3 nucleotides read TGTGCCAGCAGCACCCAGGGGGCTGGTCAGCCCCAGCATTTT. Protein product: CASSTQGAGQPQHF.

This clonotype has a single count. One junction end does not reproduce the germline sequence, and a read error may be involved. V is TRBV19 and J is TRBJ1-2; D is ambiguous. Germline-derived CDR1 and CDR2 are LNHDA and SQIVND (reference sequence). The CDR3 covers 11 residues. CDR3 loop: CASTTSYDYTF. CDR3 nucleotides: TGTGCCAGCACCACAAGCTATGACTACACCTTC. Drawing the rest from reference TRBV19 and TRBJ1-2, the complete variable domain is DGGITQSPKYLFRKEGQNVTLSCEQNLNHDAMYWYRQDPGQGLRLIYYSQIVNDFQKGDIAEGYSVSREKKESFPLTVTSAQKNPTAFYLCASTTSYDYTFGSGTRLTVV.

This clonotype was seen repeatedly, ten times or more. The chain recombines TRBV4-1 with TRBJ2-5; the D gene could be TRBD1 or TRBD2 (5 bases each). V dropped 4 bases and J dropped 2 bases, with 17 bases sitting between them. The CDR3 is 16 amino acids. Germline V gene data show CDR1 as MGHRA and CDR2 as YSYEKL. The CDR3 nucleotides are TGCGCCAGCAGCCCCTTCCTGGGGGACGGACAAGAGACCCAGTACTTC. Amino acids: CASSPFLGDGQETQYF.

CDR3: CASSQRSETQYF. The CDR3 nucleotides are TGCGCCAGCAGTCAACGCTCCGAGACCCAGTACTTC. The gene calls are TRBV23-1 and TRBJ2-5, with unresolved D. TRBV23-1 is noted as an ORF with a role that remains uncertain. The CDR3 extends over 12 amino acids. The V gene lost 2 bases and the J gene lost 5 bases, with 6 bases spanning the gap.

This clonotype occurred many times. The chain links TRBV5-1 to TRBJ1-4; D gene ambiguous. The CDR3 is made up of 11 amino acids. Germline values: CDR1 SGHRS, CDR2 YFSETQ. V lost 0 bases and J lost 6, with 0 bases in between. Here the CDR3 DNA reads TGCGCCAGCAGCTTGGATGAAAAACTGTTTTTT. Its translation is CASSLDEKLFF.

Note on this clonotype: The DNA is left out, because the CDR3 cannot be placed on it with certainty; the CDR3 is given as TCRdb lists it. This chain connects TRBV7-5 to TRBJ1-3; the DNA was not compared with TRBD1, the D call given in the table. TRBV7-5 is classified as a pseudogene. The CDR3 has 21 residues if both end residues are counted. CDR3 protein: CISVPEGTGTPVAGAGNTIYF.

The V call is TRBV24-1, the J call TRBJ2-4; either TRBD1 or TRBD2 may supply D (5 bases each). The germline V gene has CDR1 KGHDR and CDR2 SFDVKD. The CDR3 spans 21 residues. The CDR3, as DNA: TGTGCGGCCATTGATTTGCCCGACCTAGGGGCGCGGGCCCTAGCCAAAAACATTCAGTACTTC. As protein: CAAIDLPDLGARALAKNIQYF.